Listed here is a single T cell receptor beta chain. The data are from a study of breast tumors, draining lymph nodes, adjacent tissues. TCRdb fed the multiplex PCR reads into MiXCR, producing one record per CDR3 protein. The sample lists about 63,000 distinct CDR3 sequences; 57% were seen once. Germline loops: CDR1 LNHDA, CDR2 SQIVND (reference sequence). Trimming removed 9 bases at V and 4 bases at J, with 7 bases between. The CDR3 totals 11 residues. The chain links TRBV19 to TRBJ1-3; D may be TRBD1 (5 bases). This sequence originates from a female donor with breast cancer. Some clones in this sample may be carry-over from other donors' samples. Material for sequencing was breast tumor tissue. The CDR3 loop reads CASRTGNTIYF. The CDR3 coding sequence is TGTGCCAGCCGGACAGGAAACACCATATATTTT. The full variable domain, rest sourced from reference TRBV19 and TRBJ1-3, is DGGITQSPKYLFRKEGQNVTLSCEQNLNHDAMYWYRQDPGQGLRLIYYSQIVNDFQKGDIAEGYSVSREKKESFPLTVTSAQKNPTAFYLCASRTGNTIYFGEGSWLTVV.